These 10 T cell receptor beta chains came from one sample sequenced in a study of blood T cell repertoires in COVID-19 (dated by TCRdb to 2019 to 2021). The method behind the library was the immunoSEQ multiplex PCR assay. TCRdb retrieved this table from immuneACCESS and kept in-frame rearrangements only. Not all clones are present; in checked studies, unresolved V genes account for under half, and no reason is known for the remainder. The sample table lists under 100,000 clones, about 76% of them with a count of one. The top ten hold less than 20% of the sample. Material: peripheral blood. The receptors come from a woman of 80 years or more with active or convalescent COVID-19.

J is TRBJ2-5 and V is TRBV19; 8 bases map to TRBD2. This CDR3 has 15 residues. V lost 3 bases, J lost 4 bases, and 7 bases stayed unmatched. Germline CDR1 and CDR2: LNHDA and SQIVND (reference sequence). In nucleotides, the CDR3 is TGTGCCAGTAGTATGACGGGACTAGAGGGAGAGACCCAGTACTTC. This sequence encodes CASSMTGLEGETQYF.

This chain links TRBV5-4 with TRBJ1-3; no clear D. The CDR3 covers 15 residues. Trimming shortened V by 4 bases and J by 0 bases, and 11 bases separated the two germline ends. CDR1 is SGHNT and CDR2 is YYREEE in the germline V gene (reference sequence). The CDR3 protein is CASSPYGISGNTIYF. Written as DNA, the CDR3 is TGTGCCAGCAGCCCCTACGGGATCTCTGGAAACACCATATATTTT.

This clone was seen a few times. The rearrangement links TRBV12-3 or TRBV12-4 to TRBJ2-5; D is unresolved. This CDR3 comprises 13 residues. The ends were cut back, 3 bases at V and 1 base at J, with 6 bases in the middle. The chain's CDR3 is CASSLGSQETQYF. The DNA of the CDR3 is TGTGCCAGCAGTTTGGGCAGCCAAGAGACCCAGTACTTC.

This clone was detected only a few times. This chain connects TRBV6-2 or TRBV6-3 to TRBJ2-3, with 7 bases matching TRBD2. The CDR3 consists of 13 residues. The V and J ends lost 6 bases and 7 bases, in that order; junction bases with no gene match: 7. Looked up from germline, CDR1 is MNHEY and CDR2 is SVGEGT. CDR3 in DNA: TGTGCCAGCAGCATCTCTAGCGGAAATACGCAGTATTTT. It yields the protein CASSISSGNTQYF.

The V and J genes are TRBV3-1 (or the pseudogene TRBV3-2) and TRBJ2-3; D is uncertain. Germline V lookup: CDR1 LGHDT, CDR2 YNNKEL (reference sequence). With 1 base removed from V and 2 bases from J, the gap between germline ends came to 10 bases. This CDR3 region has 15 residues. Written as DNA, the CDR3 is TGTGCCAGCAGCCAAGGGTTGGCTCCCACAGATACGCAGTATTTT. Translated, it gives CASSQGLAPTDTQYF.

The chain uses TRBV7-9 and TRBJ1-2, with no clear D. Germline V gene lookup returns CDR1 SEHNR and CDR2 FQNEAQ (reference sequence). The CDR3 extends over 15 amino acids. Trimming took off 0 bases at V and 0 bases at J, with 8 bases between the two ends. The CDR3: CASSLAIVSNYGYTF. CDR3 in DNA: TGTGCCAGCAGCTTAGCGATAGTCTCTAACTATGGCTACACCTTC.

This clone was observed once. The chain couples TRBV5-4 to TRBJ2-7; 7 bases match TRBD1. Germline V CDR1 and CDR2: SGHNT, YYREEE (reference sequence). The CDR3 spans 14 residues. Losses at the gene ends were 4 bases for V and 4 bases for J; bases not matched to a gene: 8. CDR3 DNA sequence: TGTGCCAGCAGCCCAGCGACAGGGTGGTACGAGCAGTACTTC. Its protein product is CASSPATGWYEQYF.

The chain has TRBV29-1 and TRBJ1-3, with TRBD1 matching 8 bases. CDR3 length: 15 amino acids. The junction had 1 base not matched to a gene; V was cut back by 0 bases and J by 0 bases. The germline gives CDR1 SQVTM, CDR2 ANQGSEA. DNA of the CDR3: TGCAGCGTTGAAGAAGGACAGGGCTCTGGAAACACCATATATTTT. Translated: CSVEEGQGSGNTIYF. The entire variable domain, with the rest obtained from reference TRBV29-1 and TRBJ1-3, is as follows: SAVISQKPSRDICQRGTSLTIQCQVDSQVTMMFWYRQQPGQSLTLIATANQGSEATYESGFVIDKFPISRPNLTFSTLTVSNMSPEDSSIYLCSVEEGQGSGNTIYFGEGSWLTVV.

The chain's CDR3 is CSATGDTEAFF. The DNA for the CDR3 is TGCAGCGCCACAGGGGACACTGAAGCTTTCTTT. The chain employs TRBV29-1 and TRBJ1-1; 7 nucleotides match TRBD1. The J segment lost 3 bases and the V segment lost 7 bases, leaving 2 bases of the junction unmatched. Germline V lookup: CDR1 SQVTM, CDR2 ANQGSEA. This CDR3 is built from 11 residues.

Here the CDR3 DNA reads TGTGCCAGCAGCCCGACGGCAGCGGGGGCCTACAATGAGCAGTTCTTC. Residues: CASSPTAAGAYNEQFF. This chain joins TRBV7-2 and TRBJ2-1, with TRBD2 matching 8 bases. The CDR3 totals 16 residues. The V gene's germline CDR1 is SGHTA and CDR2 FQGNSA. V gave up 5 bases and J gave up 2 bases; unmatched junction bases: 8. Using reference TRBV7-2 and TRBJ2-1 for the parts outside the CDR3, the full variable domain is GAGVSQSPSNKVTEKGKDVELRCDPISGHTALYWYRQSLGQGLEFLIYFQGNSAPDKSGLPSDRFSAERTGGSVSTLTIQRTQQEDSAVYLCASSPTAAGAYNEQFFGPGTRLTVL.